The clone carrying this T cell receptor beta chain turned up a few times. The antigen is unknown. This specimen belongs to a study of spatial heterogeneity in lung cancer. The time point denotes: sample taken at primary tumor resection. The donor group consisted of some 70 patients who had untreated, early-stage non-small cell lung cancer. Whole RNA was taken from tumor, nontumor lung or frozen PBMC; it was then sequenced unsorted. Each TCR cDNA molecule carried a unique molecular identifier. TCRdb ran MiXCR on the 5' RACE reads and lists one entry per CDR3 protein. This sample has about 80,000 distinct CDR3 sequences, with about 7.8% found just once. Study results and limitations: Ubiquitous, expanded tumor-derived TCRs were more frequently observed in blood at resection than at follow-up.

The CDR3 contains 15 residues. The trim removed 0 bases at V and 10 bases at J, leaving 1 base unmatched. Per the germline V gene, CDR1 is LGHNT and CDR2 is FRNRAP. This sequence originates from a male donor with early-stage non-small cell lung cancer. This sequence joins TRBV12-5 and TRBJ2-1; 15 nucleotides line up with TRBD2. This material consisted of PBMCs, taken at surgery. The CDR3 reads CASGLVGLAGGEQFF. The CDR3 DNA reads as TGTGCTAGTGGTTTGGTGGGACTAGCGGGAGGCGAGCAGTTCTTC.